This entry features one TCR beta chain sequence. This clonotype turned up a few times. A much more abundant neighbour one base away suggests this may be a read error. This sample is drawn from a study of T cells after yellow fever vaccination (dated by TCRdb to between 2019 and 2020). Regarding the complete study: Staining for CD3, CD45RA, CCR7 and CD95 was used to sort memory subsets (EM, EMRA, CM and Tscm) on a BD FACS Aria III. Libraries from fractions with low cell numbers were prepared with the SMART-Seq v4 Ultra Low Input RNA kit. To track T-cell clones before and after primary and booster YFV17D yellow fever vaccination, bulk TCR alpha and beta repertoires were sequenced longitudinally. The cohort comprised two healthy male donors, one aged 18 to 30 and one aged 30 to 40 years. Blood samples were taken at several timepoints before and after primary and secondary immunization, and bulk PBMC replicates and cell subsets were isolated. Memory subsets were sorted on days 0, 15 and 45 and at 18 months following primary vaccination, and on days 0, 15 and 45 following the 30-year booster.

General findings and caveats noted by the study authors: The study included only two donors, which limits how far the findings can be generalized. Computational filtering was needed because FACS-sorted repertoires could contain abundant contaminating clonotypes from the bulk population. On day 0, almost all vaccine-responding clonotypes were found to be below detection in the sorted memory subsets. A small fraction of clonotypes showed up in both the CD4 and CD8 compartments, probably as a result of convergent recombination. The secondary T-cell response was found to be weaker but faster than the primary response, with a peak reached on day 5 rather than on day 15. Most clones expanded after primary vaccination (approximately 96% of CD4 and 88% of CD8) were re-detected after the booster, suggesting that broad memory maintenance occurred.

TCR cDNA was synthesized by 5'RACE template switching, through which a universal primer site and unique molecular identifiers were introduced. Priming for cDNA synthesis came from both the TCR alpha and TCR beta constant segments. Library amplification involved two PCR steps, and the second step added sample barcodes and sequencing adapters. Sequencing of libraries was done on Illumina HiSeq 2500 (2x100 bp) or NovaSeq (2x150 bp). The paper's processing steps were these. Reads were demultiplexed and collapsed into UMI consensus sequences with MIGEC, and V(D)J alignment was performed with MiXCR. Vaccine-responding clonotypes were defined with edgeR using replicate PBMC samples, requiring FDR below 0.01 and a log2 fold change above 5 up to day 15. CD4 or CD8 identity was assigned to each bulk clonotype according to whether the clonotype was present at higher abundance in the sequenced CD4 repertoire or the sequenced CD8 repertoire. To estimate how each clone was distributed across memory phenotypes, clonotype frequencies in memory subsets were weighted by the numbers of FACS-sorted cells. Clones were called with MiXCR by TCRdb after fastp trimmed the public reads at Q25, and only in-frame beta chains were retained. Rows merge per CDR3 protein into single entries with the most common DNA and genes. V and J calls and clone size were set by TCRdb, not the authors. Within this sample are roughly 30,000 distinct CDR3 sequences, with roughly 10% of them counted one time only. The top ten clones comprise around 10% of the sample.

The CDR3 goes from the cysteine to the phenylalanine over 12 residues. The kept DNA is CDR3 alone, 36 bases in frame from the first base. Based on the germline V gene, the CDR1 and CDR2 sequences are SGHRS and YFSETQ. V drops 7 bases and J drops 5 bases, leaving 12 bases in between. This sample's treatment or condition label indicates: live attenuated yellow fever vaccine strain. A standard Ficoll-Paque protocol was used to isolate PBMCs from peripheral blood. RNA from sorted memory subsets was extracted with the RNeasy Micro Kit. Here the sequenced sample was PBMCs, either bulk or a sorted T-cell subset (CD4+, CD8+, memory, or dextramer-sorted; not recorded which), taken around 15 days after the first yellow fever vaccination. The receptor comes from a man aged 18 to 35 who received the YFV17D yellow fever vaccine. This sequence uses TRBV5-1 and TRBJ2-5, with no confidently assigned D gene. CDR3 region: CASSSDGETQYF. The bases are TGCGCCAGCTCCAGTGATGGGGAGACCCAGTACTTC.